Below, 17 T cell receptor beta chains from the same sample are listed, as sequenced in a study of tumor-infiltrating lymphocytes in primary liver carcinoma. Taking about 20-31 mg of unsorted bulk tissue, the authors co-extracted RNA and DNA. Making TCR beta cDNA involved roughly 0.55 ug total RNA and a constant-region primer. What produced the TCR beta libraries was three nested multiplex PCR rounds using slightly modified ARM-PCR. Primers for the first two PCR rounds were TRBV1-TRBV30 forward primers and a C-beta reverse primer (approximately 10 cycles per round). MiXCR was run by TCRdb on the multiplex PCR reads, yielding one entry per CDR3 protein. The sample lists 90,000 to 100,000 distinct CDR3 sequences; around two thirds were seen once. Sequencing used liver tumor tissue from sampling region 5. The subset: tumor region T5, tumor centre. Receptors originate from a woman aged 55-70 years with primary liver carcinoma and hepatitis B virus infection.

This clonotype appeared many times. This chain joins TRBV7-9 and TRBJ2-7; 8 positions agree with TRBD1. This CDR3 region has 12 residues. The V segment lost 8 bases and the J segment 5 bases; nucleotides outside the gene matches: 5. Germline V gene sequence: CDR1 SEHNR, CDR2 FQNEAQ (reference sequence). The CDR3 here is CASGQGANEQYF. The CDR3 DNA is TGTGCCAGCGGTCAGGGGGCTAACGAGCAGTACTTC.

The rearrangement links TRBV5-6 to TRBJ2-1; possible D gene TRBD2, 6 bases. The CDR3 is made up of 15 amino acids. V was trimmed by 4 bases and J by 6 bases, leaving 17 bases between them. Germline V gene sequence: CDR1 SGHDT, CDR2 YYEEEE. DNA for the CDR3: TGTGCCAGCAGCCCTAGCGCGAGAACCTTCAATGAGCAGTTCTTC. This sequence encodes CASSPSARTFNEQFF.

To note about this clonotype: Given a much more abundant clone one base away, this may be a read error. The CDR3 DNA reads as TGTGCCAGCAGTTCGACAGGAGCACCCTCCCGGGAGTACTTC. Its translation: CASSSTGAPSREYF. The chain employs TRBV28 and TRBJ2-7; D is possibly TRBD1 (6 bases). V shed 4 bases and J shed 11 bases, with 21 bases lying between them. This CDR3 is built from 14 residues. Per germline, CDR1 MDHEN and CDR2 SYDVKM.

This clonotype was recorded a few times. This may be a read error: a much more frequent sequence differs by one nucleotide. The CDR3 end shows no conserved phenylalanine or tryptophan, and so a read error is likely. The chain links TRBV29-1 to TRBJ1-1; 9 bases are a match to TRBD1. V shed 5 bases, J shed 4 bases, and the junction held 8 bases outside the gene matches. The CDR3 has 14 residues. Germline V gene sequence: CDR1 SQVTM, CDR2 ANQGSEA. The CDR3 is CSVHSVGQGTEAFL. CDR3 coding DNA: TGCAGCGTTCATTCGGTGGGACAGGGCACTGAAGCTTTCCTT.

Points on this clonotype: This may arise from a read error, as a much more abundant clone is one base away. CDR3 DNA: TGCGCCAGGAGCTTACGGGTCGGGGCAACTAATGAAAAACTGTTTTTT. Translation: CARSLRVGATNEKLFF. The rearrangement links TRBV5-1 to TRBJ1-4, with no clear D. The CDR3 covers 16 residues. Per the germline V gene, CDR1 is SGHRS and CDR2 is YFSETQ.

The rearrangement links TRBV11-2 to TRBJ1-5, with 7 bases aligning to TRBD1. The J segment lost 3 bases and the V segment lost 3 bases, leaving 5 bases of the junction unmatched. The CDR3 extends over 15 amino acids. Germline CDR1 reads SGHAT; CDR2 reads FQNNGV. CDR3 sequence reads: CASSFQGGANQPQHF. As DNA, the CDR3 is TGTGCCAGCAGCTTCCAGGGGGGTGCCAATCAGCCCCAGCATTTT.

About this clonotype: The junction differs from germline at one of its ends, possibly a read error. The V and J genes are TRBV10-3 and TRBJ2-2; D perhaps matches TRBD2 (5 bases). Germline loops: CDR1 ENHRY, CDR2 SYGVKD. This CDR3 has 12 residues. CDR3 in DNA: TGTGCCGTCCGACGTAGTACAAGGGAGCTCTTTTTT. It codes for CAVRRSTRELFF.

Remarks on this clonotype: A read error may account for a junction end that differs from germline. This sequence joins TRBV29-1 and TRBJ2-2; D is perhaps TRBD2 (5 bases). The germline CDR1 and CDR2 sequences are SQVTM and ANQGSEA. This CDR3 has 13 residues. CDR3 region: CSVALAPTGELFF. The CDR3 bases are TGTAGCGTTGCCTTAGCCCCGACCGGGGAGCTGTTTTTT.

For this clonotype: A single base separates this from a much larger clone, so it may be a read error. The chain employs TRBV5-4 and TRBJ2-3; 9 bases fit TRBD2. This CDR3 has 15 amino acids. Germline values: CDR1 SGHNT, CDR2 YYREEE (reference sequence). The CDR3 is CASSRGRAGTDMQYF. The CDR3 DNA follows: TGTGCCAGCAGCCGCGGGAGGGCCGGAACAGATATGCAGTATTTT.

Comment on this clonotype: One end of the junction does not line up with germline, which may come from a read error. The chain is built from TRBV11-2 and TRBJ1-2; D is ambiguous. The CDR3 is made up of 14 amino acids. Germline-derived CDR1 and CDR2 are SGHAT and FQNNGV. In DNA, the CDR3 is TGTGTCAGCAGTTTAGAGCCTATTAACTATGGCTACACCTTC. Its translation is CVSSLEPINYGYTF. Full variable domain (rest looked up from reference TRBV11-2 and TRBJ1-2): EAGVAQSPRYKIIEKRQSVAFWCNPISGHATLYWYQQILGQGPKLLIQFQNNGVVDDSQLPKDRFSAERLKGVDSTLKIQPAKLEDSAVYLCVSSLEPINYGYTFGSGTRLTVV.

The chain carries TRBV29-1 and TRBJ2-1; D might be TRBD1 or TRBD2, each matching 8 bases. The germline V gene has CDR1 SQVTM and CDR2 ANQGSEA. The CDR3 spans 14 residues. The CDR3 protein is CGGRTGRPYSGQFF. Written as DNA, the CDR3 is TGCGGCGGGAGGACAGGGCGACCCTACAGTGGGCAGTTCTTC.

This chain links TRBV7-9 with TRBJ2-6; TRBD2 is a possible D gene (6 bases). Trimming left V 0 bases short and J 8 bases short, with 8 bases between. The CDR3 covers 14 residues. Germline V CDR1 and CDR2: SEHNR, FQNEAQ (reference sequence). The CDR3 DNA sequence: TGTGCCAGCAGCTTAGCTTGCGGGACCAACGTCCTGACTTTC. It codes for CASSLACGTNVLTF. Full variable domain (rest looked up from reference TRBV7-9 and TRBJ2-6): DTGVSQNPRHKITKRGQNVTFRCDPISEHNRLYWYRQTLGQGPEFLTYFQNEAQLEKSRLLSDRFSAERPKGSFSTLEIQRTEQGDSAMYLCASSLACGTNVLTFGAGSRLTVL.

Points on this clonotype: The germline gene is not matched at one end of the junction; a read error may be the cause. CDR3 protein: CVSSRTEGLVEQYF. The CDR3 nucleotides are TGTGTCAGCAGCCGTACGGAGGGTCTAGTCGAGCAGTACTTC. The chain links TRBV11-2 to TRBJ2-7; perhaps TRBD2 as D (6 bases). The CDR3 has 14 amino acids. CDR1 SGHAT and CDR2 FQNNGV come from the germline V gene.

This clonotype was counted once. Because it lacks the conserved phenylalanine or tryptophan at the end, this CDR3 is likely a read error. The chain links TRBV11-2 to TRBJ2-1, with a tentative D call TRBD1 (6 bases). V lost 9 bases, J lost 5 bases, and 14 bases lay in between. This CDR3 is built from 13 residues. Germline V lookup: CDR1 SGHAT, CDR2 FQNNGV. The DNA of the CDR3 is TGTGCCAGGTGCCAGGGGCCTAACAATGAGCAGTTCTTA. Protein: CARCQGPNNEQFL.

This chain connects TRBV28 to TRBJ2-5; no clear D gene. V shed 4 bases and J shed 14 bases, with 17 bases lying between them. The CDR3 sequence is 12 residues long. Germline CDR1 MDHEN, CDR2 SYDVKM. The CDR3 coding sequence is TGTGCCAGCAGTTCTACACGGACCAAGCCCTACTTC. The encoded protein is CASSSTRTKPYF.

This clonotype has only a few counts. The gene calls are TRBV5-1 and TRBJ2-6; D could derive from TRBD1 or TRBD2 (7 bases each). Trimming took off 5 bases at V and 0 bases at J, with 18 bases between the two ends. This CDR3 spans 18 amino acids. The germline V gene has CDR1 SGHRS and CDR2 YFSETQ. CDR3 bases: TGCGCCAGCAGACGTCAAGGGGGCGGGAGCTCTGGGGCCAACGTCCTGACTTTC. It translates to CASRRQGGGSSGANVLTF.

The chain employs TRBV11-3 and TRBJ1-1; tentatively, D is TRBD1 (5 bases). The CDR3 sequence is 11 residues long. Trimming left V 10 bases short and J 8 bases short, with 14 bases between. Germline CDR1 and CDR2: SGHNT and YENEEA. The CDR3 sequence: CAISWGREAFF. The DNA for the CDR3 is TGTGCCATTAGTTGGGGCAGGGAAGCTTTCTTT.